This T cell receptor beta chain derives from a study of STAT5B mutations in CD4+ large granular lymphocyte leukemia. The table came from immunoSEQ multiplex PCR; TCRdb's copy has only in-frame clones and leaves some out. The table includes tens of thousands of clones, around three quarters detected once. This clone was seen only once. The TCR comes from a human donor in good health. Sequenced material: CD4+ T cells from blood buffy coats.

The CDR3 sequence: CASNRDSGETQYF. CDR3 sequence (DNA): TGTGCCAGCAATCGGGACTCAGGAGAGACCCAGTACTTC. The chain couples TRBV6-1 to TRBJ2-5, with a possible D match to TRBD2 (6 bases). Per germline, CDR1 MNHNS and CDR2 SASEGT. The CDR3 extends over 13 amino acids. The V end lost 7 bases, the J end lost 4 bases, and 13 bases lay between the germline ends.